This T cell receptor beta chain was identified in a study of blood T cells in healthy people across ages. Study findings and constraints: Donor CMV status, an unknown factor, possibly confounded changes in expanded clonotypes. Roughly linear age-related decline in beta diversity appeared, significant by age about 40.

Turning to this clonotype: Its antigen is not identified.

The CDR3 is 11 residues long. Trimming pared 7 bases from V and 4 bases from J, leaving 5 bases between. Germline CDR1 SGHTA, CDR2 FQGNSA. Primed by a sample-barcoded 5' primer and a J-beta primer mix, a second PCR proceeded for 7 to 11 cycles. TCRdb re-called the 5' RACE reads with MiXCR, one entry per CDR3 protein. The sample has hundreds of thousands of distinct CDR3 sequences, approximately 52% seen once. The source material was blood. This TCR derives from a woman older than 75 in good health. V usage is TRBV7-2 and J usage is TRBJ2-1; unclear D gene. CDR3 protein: CASTFYNEQFF. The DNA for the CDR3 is TGTGCCAGCACCTTTTACAATGAGCAGTTCTTC.